Listed below are T cell receptor beta chains from one sample, sequenced in a study of blood T cell repertoires in COVID-19. The repertoire was sequenced with immunoSEQ multiplex PCR; TCRdb's copy has only in-frame clones and lacks some. The sample lists over 9,500 clones, 70% to 90% occurring once. Sample: peripheral blood. These receptors were taken from a woman in her sixties or seventies with active COVID-19. Both conserved end residues are part of each CDR3. Each record gives: J gene, V gene, clone size, D gene, CDR3 DNA, CDR3 protein. A D gene is named only where the DNA matches it firmly. Expanded clones get a size class; other rows say once, few or many, or leave the size out.

TRBJ2-3,TRBV7-3,-,-,TGTGCCAGCAGCCCGGGACTGGACACAGATACGCAGTATTTT,CASSPGLDTDTQYF
TRBJ2-2,TRBV4-2,-,-,TGTGCCAGCAGCCATCAAGCCGGGACCGGGGAGCTGTTTTTT,CASSHQAGTGELFF
TRBJ2-5,TRBV6-6,-,TRBD1,TGTGCCAGCAGTTTCACAGGGGGACCTCAAGAGACCCAGTACTTC,CASSFTGGPQETQYF
TRBJ1-3,TRBV9,once,-,TGTGCCAGCAGCGTAGTAGATGATGTTCACTCTGGAAACACCATATATTTT,CASSVVDDVHSGNTIYF
TRBJ1-1,TRBV10-1,few,-,TGCGCCAGCAGTGAAAGGCAGGGTCAAACTGAAGCTTTCTTT,CASSERQGQTEAFF
TRBJ1-1,TRBV30,-,-,TGTGCCTGGCGGATACCCCACGGACTATCTGAAGCTTTCTTT,CAWRIPHGLSEAFF
TRBJ2-2,TRBV9,-,TRBD1,TGTGCCAGCAGCGTAGGAGGGGGTCGGACAGGGCGCACCGGGGAGCTGTTTTTT,CASSVGGGRTGRTGELFF
TRBJ2-1,TRBV4-1,-,-,TGCGCCAGCAGCCAAGATGGCGGGGTCTCCTACAATGAGCAGTTCTTC,CASSQDGGVSYNEQFF
TRBJ2-3,TRBV5-4,-,-,TGTGCCAGCAGCCGTGGAGCGACGAGGGAGGCAGATACGCAGTATTTT,CASSRGATREADTQYF
TRBJ1-1,TRBV11-2,-,-,TGTGCCAGCAGCTTATGGGGGGAGGCTTTCTTT,CASSLWGEAFF
TRBJ2-1,TRBV11-2,once,TRBD2,TGTGCCAGCAGCTTAATCGTCGGCGGGAGGGCCTACAATGAGCAGTTCTTC,CASSLIVGGRAYNEQFF
TRBJ1-2,TRBV5-1,-,TRBD1,TGCGCCAGCAGCTTGGTCCCCCCGACAGGGGCTAACTATGGCTACACCTTC,CASSLVPPTGANYGYTF
TRBJ2-1,TRBV5-4,few,TRBD2,TGTGCCAGCAGCAGCAGGACTAGCGGATATTACAATGAGCAGTTCTTC,CASSSRTSGYYNEQFF
TRBJ1-2,TRBV7-3,-,TRBD1,TGTGCCAGCAGCACGACAGGGGGGGACTATGGCTACACCTTC,CASSTTGGDYGYTF
TRBJ2-7,TRBV3-1/TRBV3-2,-,TRBD2,TGTGCCAGCAGCCAAGAGACTAGCGGGAGCGACGAGCAGTACTTC,CASSQETSGSDEQYF
TRBJ1-1,TRBV7-2,-,TRBD1,TGTGCCAGCAGCTTATTGCAGGGGGCTGGTGAAGCTTTCTTT,CASSLLQGAGEAFF
TRBJ2-5,TRBV5-4,-,-,TGTGCCAGCAGCTTCGGGGAGACCCAGTACTTC,CASSFGETQYF
TRBJ2-1,TRBV3-1/TRBV3-2,-,TRBD1,TGTGCCAGCAGCTACAATGACAGGGGGCAGTTCTTC,CASSYNDRGQFF
TRBJ1-1,TRBV19,-,TRBD1,TGTGCCAGTAGTATCAAGGGACAGGGAGCGACTGAAGCTTTCTTT,CASSIKGQGATEAFF
TRBJ1-1,TRBV3-1/TRBV3-2,-,-,TGTGCCAGCAGCCCCCATCGTATAGACACTGAAGCTTTCTTT,CASSPHRIDTEAFF
TRBJ2-1,TRBV7-9,once,-,TGTGCCAGCAGTCAACGGGACACCGGTGGGAGCAATGAGCAGTTCTTC,CASSQRDTGGSNEQFF
TRBJ1-1,TRBV6-5,-,TRBD1,TGTGCCAGCAGTTACTCGCGTGACAGGGGGCTCCCTGAAGCTTTCTTT,CASSYSRDRGLPEAFF
TRBJ2-1,TRBV27,once,TRBD2,TGTGCCAGCAAAGAACGGTGGCTAGCGGGAGTAGGCTCCTACAATGAGCAGTTCTTC,CASKERWLAGVGSYNEQFF
TRBJ2-7,TRBV4-1,-,TRBD2,TGCGCCAGCAGCCAACATAACCTCAACCTCCGGGAGGGCCGACCCATAACCTACGAGCAGTACTTC,CASSQHNLNLREGRPITYEQYF
TRBJ2-5,TRBV4-1,-,TRBD2,TGCGCCAGCAGCCAAGGGGTTAGCGGGAGATTTATGGAGACCCAGTACTTC,CASSQGVSGRFMETQYF
TRBJ1-5,TRBV3-1/TRBV3-2,few,-,TGTGCCAGCAGCCAAGATTTAGGGGTGGGGCAGCCCCAGCATTTT,CASSQDLGVGQPQHF
TRBJ1-2,TRBV7-3,-,TRBD1,TGTGCCAGCAGCCCGGGGACAGGGAACCCAAGCTATGGCTACACCTTC,CASSPGTGNPSYGYTF
TRBJ2-1,TRBV19,-,TRBD1,TGTGCCAGTAGTATAGAGACAGGGGGTATTGGTGAGCAGTTCTTC,CASSIETGGIGEQFF
TRBJ2-3,TRBV9,-,-,TGTGCCAGCAGCCCAACAAATACGCAGTATTTT,CASSPTNTQYF
TRBJ1-1,TRBV28,once,-,TGTGCCAGCAGTTTGATCCCGGGGGCTGAAGCTTTCTTT,CASSLIPGAEAFF
TRBJ1-3,TRBV7-8,-,TRBD1,TGTGCCAGCAACCCAGGACGGCCGGGACAGACCTCTGGAAACACCATATATTTT,CASNPGRPGQTSGNTIYF
TRBJ2-1,TRBV5-6,-,-,TGTGCCAGCAGCCCGACGACTAGTCTACACAATGAGCAGTTCTTC,CASSPTTSLHNEQFF
TRBJ2-3,TRBV28,-,TRBD2,TGTGCCAGCAGTCCGCCGGGACTAGCGGAAAGATCATATTTT,CASSPPGLAERSYF
TRBJ1-2,TRBV19,-,TRBD1,TGTGCCAGTAGCCCCGACAGGGGGGGTGGCTACACCTTC,CASSPDRGGGYTF
TRBJ2-3,TRBV28,-,TRBD2,TGTGCCACCTTAACTAGCGGGGGAAATAGCACAGATACGCAGTATTTT,CATLTSGGNSTDTQYF
TRBJ2-3,TRBV6-5,-,-,TGTGCCAGCAGCCCCACAGATACTACGCAGTATTTT,CASSPTDTTQYF
TRBJ2-3,TRBV3-1/TRBV3-2,-,-,TGTGCCAGCAGCCAAGGGAGCGTTAGGATCACAGATACGCAGTATTTT,CASSQGSVRITDTQYF
TRBJ2-7,TRBV11-3,-,TRBD2,TGTGCCAGCAGCTCGACTAGCGGAAACTACGAGCAGTACTTC,CASSSTSGNYEQYF
TRBJ1-1,TRBV5-1,once,TRBD1,TGCGCCAGCAGCTTGCTGACAGGGGCTGAAGCTTTCTTT,CASSLLTGAEAFF
TRBJ2-3,TRBV6-1,-,TRBD2,TGTGCCAGCAGTGACCTAACCGGACTAGCGGGAGGCGCAGATACGCAGTATTTT,CASSDLTGLAGGADTQYF
TRBJ1-3,TRBV12-3/TRBV12-4,-,-,TGTGCCAGCAGGCGAAGCTCTGGAAACACCATATATTTT,CASRRSSGNTIYF